The rows below give T cell receptor beta chains drawn from one sample of a study of CD8+CD57+ T cells in acquired aplastic anemia. A single record per CDR3 protein comes from TCRdb applying MiXCR to the reads. The repertoire includes 150,000 or so distinct CDR3 sequences, roughly 63% of them detected once, and 35% to 50% sits in the top ten. The sample consisted of sorted CD4+, CD8+, or CD8+CD57+ T cells (not recorded which) from PBMCs. These receptors originate from a human donor in good health. Both conserved end residues are part of each CDR3. D genes are given only for firm matches.

d_call: .; v_call: TRBV11-2; j_call: TRBJ2-1; cdr3_aa: CASSLFRSSYNEQFF
d_call: .; v_call: TRBV10-3; j_call: TRBJ2-7; cdr3_aa: CAISESGGSTYEQYF
d_call: TRBD1; v_call: TRBV29-1; j_call: TRBJ1-2; cdr3_aa: CGVETGFQYGYTF
d_call: .; v_call: TRBV7-2; j_call: TRBJ1-5; cdr3_aa: CASSAGGVGLRPQHF
d_call: .; v_call: TRBV20-1; j_call: .; cdr3_aa: CSALPGLYNEQFF
d_call: TRBD1; v_call: TRBV9; j_call: TRBJ2-7; cdr3_aa: CASSASGTGGGSGVYEQYF
d_call: .; v_call: TRBV24-1; j_call: TRBJ1-1; cdr3_aa: CATSDLRGLNTEAFF
d_call: TRBD1; v_call: TRBV15; j_call: TRBJ2-1; cdr3_aa: CATSKQGARNEQFF
d_call: TRBD1; v_call: TRBV29-1; j_call: TRBJ2-7; cdr3_aa: CSVERTGINEQYF
d_call: TRBD2; v_call: TRBV4-2; j_call: TRBJ2-1; cdr3_aa: CASSQERLAEYNEQFF
d_call: TRBD2; v_call: TRBV11-3; j_call: TRBJ2-3; cdr3_aa: CASSLGGATTDTQYF
d_call: .; v_call: TRBV2; j_call: TRBJ2-5; cdr3_aa: CASRGDPVLRYF
d_call: .; v_call: TRBV2; j_call: TRBJ2-7; cdr3_aa: CASRSSGYSYEQYF
d_call: TRBD2; v_call: TRBV7-6; j_call: TRBJ2-3; cdr3_aa: CASSSSGGGTDTQYF
d_call: TRBD1; v_call: TRBV20-1; j_call: TRBJ2-5; cdr3_aa: CSGAWQGVQETQYF
d_call: .; v_call: TRBV19; j_call: TRBJ2-7; cdr3_aa: CASSIGGDYYEQYF
d_call: .; v_call: TRBV10-3; j_call: TRBJ1-2; cdr3_aa: CAISETAEGYTF
d_call: .; v_call: TRBV24-1; j_call: TRBJ1-2; cdr3_aa: CATSDSAGLSLYGYTF
d_call: .; v_call: TRBV5-1; j_call: TRBJ2-7; cdr3_aa: CASSQTSGTYEQYF
d_call: .; v_call: TRBV2; j_call: TRBJ2-2; cdr3_aa: CASSVQSQSTPNTGELFF
d_call: .; v_call: TRBV15; j_call: TRBJ2-1; cdr3_aa: CATSARLVGGEQFF
d_call: .; v_call: TRBV11-3; j_call: TRBJ2-7; cdr3_aa: CASSLVSTVGTGSSYEQYF
d_call: .; v_call: TRBV2; j_call: TRBJ2-7; cdr3_aa: CASRRGTEISYEQYF
d_call: .; v_call: TRBV10-3; j_call: TRBJ2-3; cdr3_aa: CAISEGDTQYF